This T cell receptor (beta chain) was retrieved from a study of identical twins. TCRdb independently ran MiXCR on the 5' RACE reads; one entry per CDR3 protein. The sample records about 520,000 distinct CDR3 sequences, less than 25% being singletons. In germline, CDR1 is LNHNV, CDR2 YYDKDF (reference sequence). The junction had 3 bases not matched to a gene; V was cut back by 1 base and J by 5 bases. The CDR3 is made up of 16 amino acids. This sample also appeared in a second study, on T cells expressing NK-cell markers.

The chain couples TRBV15 to TRBJ2-1, with 12 bases identical to TRBD2. Sequenced: CD4+ T cells sorted from blood. The clonotype was recovered from a woman between 18 and 29 years old in good health. CDR3 residues: CATSRVRTSGNNEQFF. The CDR3 nucleotides read TGTGCCACCAGCAGAGTTAGGACTAGCGGGAACAATGAGCAGTTCTTC.